These T cell receptor beta chains were read from a single sample in a study of response to subunit inactivated influenza vaccine. One entry per CDR3 protein results from TCRdb running MiXCR on the RT-PCR reads. The data contain hundreds of thousands of distinct CDR3 sequences, around 13% of them singletons. The sequences come from PBMCs from blood, collected around 14 days before vaccination. The receptor set was obtained from a man in his forties or fifties who received an inactivated influenza vaccine. Both conserved end residues are part of each CDR3. D genes are given only for firm matches. Clone sizes are given selectively: once, few, many, or a class where the clone is expanded.

j_call: TRBJ2-1
clone_size: many
v_call: TRBV13
d_call: -
cdr3_nt: TGTGCCAGCAGCTTAATAGGTGGCGGGGGCGGTGAGCAGTTCTTC
cdr3_aa: CASSLIGGGGGEQFF

j_call: TRBJ2-7
clone_size: once
v_call: TRBV20-1
d_call: TRBD1
cdr3_nt: TGCAGTGCTATTAACAGGGGCCGCTCCTACGAGCAGTACTTC
cdr3_aa: CSAINRGRSYEQYF

j_call: TRBJ2-5
clone_size: -
v_call: TRBV7-9
d_call: -
cdr3_nt: TGTGCCAGCAGCCTCCACCATGCCTCTCAAGAGACCCAGTACTTC
cdr3_aa: CASSLHHASQETQYF

j_call: TRBJ2-3
clone_size: -
v_call: TRBV5-1
d_call: -
cdr3_nt: TGCGCCAGCAGCTCAACCGGGACTAGCACAGATACGCAGTATTTT
cdr3_aa: CASSSTGTSTDTQYF

j_call: TRBJ1-1
clone_size: many
v_call: TRBV10-3
d_call: -
cdr3_nt: TGTGCCATCAGTGGGCAGGAGGACACTGAAGCTTTCTTT
cdr3_aa: CAISGQEDTEAFF

j_call: TRBJ2-4
clone_size: -
v_call: TRBV6-1
d_call: TRBD1
cdr3_nt: TGTGCCAGCAGTGAAATGATTGGACAGGGAAACATTCAGTACTTC
cdr3_aa: CASSEMIGQGNIQYF

j_call: TRBJ1-1
clone_size: -
v_call: TRBV12-3/TRBV12-4
d_call: -
cdr3_nt: TGTGCCAGCAATCACCGAGGGGGGACTGAAGCTTTCTTT
cdr3_aa: CASNHRGGTEAFF

j_call: TRBJ1-4
clone_size: many
v_call: TRBV20-1
d_call: -
cdr3_nt: TGCAGTGCTAGAGTCGCAGGGTTAGAAAAACTGTTTTTT
cdr3_aa: CSARVAGLEKLFF

j_call: TRBJ1-6
clone_size: many
v_call: TRBV12-3/TRBV12-4
d_call: -
cdr3_nt: TGTGCCAGCAGTTTCGAGATATTCGGGGGAAATTCACCCCTCCACTTT
cdr3_aa: CASSFEIFGGNSPLHF

j_call: TRBJ2-5
clone_size: -
v_call: TRBV6-1
d_call: TRBD1
cdr3_nt: TGTGCCAGCGAGCAGACAGGGAGTAAGACCCAGTACTTC
cdr3_aa: CASEQTGSKTQYF

j_call: TRBJ2-1
clone_size: -
v_call: TRBV2
d_call: TRBD1
cdr3_nt: TGTGCCAGCAGTGAAGTGGGCAGGGGGTATCTCTTC
cdr3_aa: CASSEVGRGYLF

j_call: TRBJ2-7
clone_size: many
v_call: TRBV29-1
d_call: TRBD1
cdr3_nt: TGCAGCCCACACCCGTCCCCGGGACAGGGAACCGAGCAGTACTTC
cdr3_aa: CSPHPSPGQGTEQYF

j_call: TRBJ2-7
clone_size: few
v_call: TRBV12-3/TRBV12-4
d_call: TRBD2
cdr3_nt: TGTGCCAGCAGCTACAATAGCGGGAGGTTTGCTAACGAGCAGTACTTC
cdr3_aa: CASSYNSGRFANEQYF

j_call: TRBJ2-3
clone_size: -
v_call: TRBV27
d_call: TRBD2
cdr3_nt: TGTGCCAGCAGTTTGACTAGCGGGGGGGCGGGTACGCAGTATTTT
cdr3_aa: CASSLTSGGAGTQYF

j_call: TRBJ2-2
clone_size: -
v_call: TRBV30
d_call: -
cdr3_nt: TGTGCCTGGAGGGGAGGTTTCGGGGAGCTGTTTTTT
cdr3_aa: CAWRGGFGELFF

j_call: TRBJ2-7
clone_size: few
v_call: TRBV10-3
d_call: TRBD2
cdr3_nt: TGTGCCATCAAGATGGCCGCCGGGGGGGAGCAGTACTTC
cdr3_aa: CAIKMAAGGEQYF

j_call: TRBJ2-6
clone_size: few
v_call: TRBV6-2/TRBV6-3
d_call: -
cdr3_nt: TGTGCCACCCACCTGTACTCTGGGGCCAACGTCCTGACTTTC
cdr3_aa: CATHLYSGANVLTF

j_call: TRBJ1-5
clone_size: -
v_call: TRBV5-5
d_call: -
cdr3_nt: TGTGCCAGCAGTGGGGGCAGTGGCAATCAGCCCCAGCATTTT
cdr3_aa: CASSGGSGNQPQHF

j_call: TRBJ2-5
clone_size: -
v_call: TRBV7-9
d_call: TRBD2
cdr3_nt: TGTGCCAGCAGCTTAGGGACTAGCGACGGGTGGCAAGAGACCCAGTACTTC
cdr3_aa: CASSLGTSDGWQETQYF

j_call: TRBJ2-1
clone_size: few
v_call: TRBV6-1
d_call: -
cdr3_nt: TGTGCCAGCAGTGCTTTGCGGGGCTATGAGCAGTTCTTC
cdr3_aa: CASSALRGYEQFF

j_call: TRBJ1-2
clone_size: once
v_call: TRBV4-3
d_call: -
cdr3_nt: TGCGCCAGCAGCCATACAGGGATTAACTATGGCTACACCTTC
cdr3_aa: CASSHTGINYGYTF

j_call: TRBJ2-2
clone_size: many
v_call: TRBV7-8
d_call: -
cdr3_nt: TGTGCCAGCAGCTTAGATCGTCTAAGAAACGGGGAGCTGTTTTTT
cdr3_aa: CASSLDRLRNGELFF

j_call: TRBJ2-1
clone_size: few
v_call: TRBV5-6
d_call: TRBD2
cdr3_nt: TGTGCCAGCAGCGCCCGCGGACTAGCGGGGACAATTGAGCAGTTCTTC
cdr3_aa: CASSARGLAGTIEQFF

j_call: TRBJ2-7
clone_size: few
v_call: TRBV28
d_call: -
cdr3_nt: TGTGCCAGCAGCAGCCCAGAACTCACCTACGAGCAGTACTTC
cdr3_aa: CASSSPELTYEQYF

j_call: TRBJ2-1
clone_size: -
v_call: TRBV12-3/TRBV12-4
d_call: TRBD1
cdr3_nt: TGTGCCAGCAGTCTCAAAACAGGGGCCAATGAGCAGTTCTTC
cdr3_aa: CASSLKTGANEQFF

j_call: TRBJ2-2
clone_size: few
v_call: TRBV7-9
d_call: -
cdr3_nt: TGTGCCAGCAGCCCCCGGACAAGCCCCAACACCGGGGAGCTGTTTTTT
cdr3_aa: CASSPRTSPNTGELFF

j_call: TRBJ1-1
clone_size: many
v_call: TRBV6-2/TRBV6-3
d_call: -
cdr3_nt: TGTGCCAGCAGTTACCTACAGAGCGCTGAAGCTTTCTTT
cdr3_aa: CASSYLQSAEAFF

j_call: TRBJ2-5
clone_size: few
v_call: TRBV24-1
d_call: TRBD2
cdr3_nt: TGTGCCACCAGTGATCGGACTAGCGGGCCAGAGACCCAGTACTTC
cdr3_aa: CATSDRTSGPETQYF

j_call: TRBJ2-3
clone_size: many
v_call: TRBV5-1
d_call: TRBD2
cdr3_nt: TGCGCCAGCAGCTTGGATGGGACTAGCGGGAGAGGGACTCGCACAGATACGCAGTATTTT
cdr3_aa: CASSLDGTSGRGTRTDTQYF

j_call: TRBJ2-3
clone_size: -
v_call: TRBV3-1
d_call: TRBD2
cdr3_nt: TGTGCCAGCAGCCAAGGGCTAGCCGGGGGGAGAACAGATACGCAGTATTTT
cdr3_aa: CASSQGLAGGRTDTQYF

j_call: TRBJ2-1
clone_size: -
v_call: TRBV30
d_call: -
cdr3_nt: TGTGCCTGGAGTCCAATCTACAATGAGCAGTTCTTC
cdr3_aa: CAWSPIYNEQFF

j_call: TRBJ2-7
clone_size: many
v_call: TRBV7-2
d_call: -
cdr3_nt: TGTGCCAGCAGCTCCACATTTTCCGCGGGTCGCTACGAGCAGTACTTC
cdr3_aa: CASSSTFSAGRYEQYF

j_call: TRBJ1-1
clone_size: -
v_call: TRBV6-5
d_call: -
cdr3_nt: TGTGCCAGCAGGTCTACACGAATAGCTTTCTTT
cdr3_aa: CASRSTRIAFF

j_call: TRBJ1-4
clone_size: -
v_call: TRBV4-2
d_call: TRBD1
cdr3_nt: TGTGCCAGCAGCCAGGGGGACAGGGTAGTTGGAAAACTGTTTTTT
cdr3_aa: CASSQGDRVVGKLFF

j_call: TRBJ1-1
clone_size: few
v_call: TRBV27
d_call: -
cdr3_nt: TGTGCCAGCAGCAGCAGAGGGAGGGGCACTGAAGCTTTCTTT
cdr3_aa: CASSSRGRGTEAFF

j_call: TRBJ2-2
clone_size: -
v_call: TRBV20-1
d_call: -
cdr3_nt: TGCAGTGTCCCGGGACCGCCGTTGACCGGGGAGCTGTTTTTT
cdr3_aa: CSVPGPPLTGELFF